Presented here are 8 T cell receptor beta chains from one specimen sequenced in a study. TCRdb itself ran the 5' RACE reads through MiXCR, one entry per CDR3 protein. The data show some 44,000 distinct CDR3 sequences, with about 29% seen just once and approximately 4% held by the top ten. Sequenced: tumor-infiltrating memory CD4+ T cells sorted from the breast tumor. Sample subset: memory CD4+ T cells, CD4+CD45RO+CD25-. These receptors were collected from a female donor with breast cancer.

The CDR3 DNA follows: TGTGCCAGCAGCACCCGGAGAGGGCCCGATGATGAGCAGTTCTTC. Residues: CASSTRRGPDDEQFF. The chain joins TRBV9 to TRBJ2-1; perhaps TRBD2 as D (5 bases). Looked up from germline, CDR1 is SGDLS and CDR2 is YYNGEE. V shed 4 bases and J shed 8 bases, with 19 bases lying between them. This CDR3 has 15 amino acids.

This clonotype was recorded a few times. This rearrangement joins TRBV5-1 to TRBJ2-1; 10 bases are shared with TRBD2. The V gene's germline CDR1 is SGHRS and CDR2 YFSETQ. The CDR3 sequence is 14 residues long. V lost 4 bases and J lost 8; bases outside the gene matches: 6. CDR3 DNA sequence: TGCGCCAGCAGCCGTCAGCGGGAGGGGTATGAGCAGTTCTTC. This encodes CASSRQREGYEQFF.

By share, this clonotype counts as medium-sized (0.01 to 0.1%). In nucleotides, the CDR3 is TGCAGTGCTAAGCGTGGGAGAAAAGAGACCCAGTACTTC. Translation gives CSAKRGRKETQYF. The rearrangement joins TRBV20-1 to TRBJ2-5, with D tentatively TRBD2 (5 bases). The V end was cut by 4 bases, the J end by 3 bases, with 12 bases between. The length of the CDR3 is 13 residues. CDR1 DFQATT and CDR2 SNEGSKA come from the germline V gene (reference sequence).

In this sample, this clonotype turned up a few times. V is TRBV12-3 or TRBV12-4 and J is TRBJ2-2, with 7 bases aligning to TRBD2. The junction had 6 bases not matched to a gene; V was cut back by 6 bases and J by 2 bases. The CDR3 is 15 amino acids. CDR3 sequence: CASRRTRGNTGELFF. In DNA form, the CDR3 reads TGTGCCAGCAGGCGGACTAGGGGTAACACCGGGGAGCTGTTTTTT.

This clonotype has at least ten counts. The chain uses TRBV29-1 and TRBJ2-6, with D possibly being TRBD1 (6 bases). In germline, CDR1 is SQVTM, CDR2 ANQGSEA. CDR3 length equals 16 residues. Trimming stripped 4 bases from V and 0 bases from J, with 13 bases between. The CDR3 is CSVVDRPSSGANVLTF. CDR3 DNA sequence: TGCAGCGTTGTCGACAGGCCGTCCTCTGGGGCCAACGTCCTGACTTTC.

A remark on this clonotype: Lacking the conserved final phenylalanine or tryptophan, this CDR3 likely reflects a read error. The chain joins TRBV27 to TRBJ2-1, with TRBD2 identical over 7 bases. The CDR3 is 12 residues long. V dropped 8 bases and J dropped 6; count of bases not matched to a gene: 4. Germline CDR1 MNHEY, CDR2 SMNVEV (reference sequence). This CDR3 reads CASGLAGNEQFL. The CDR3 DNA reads TGTGCCAGCGGATTAGCGGGCAATGAGCAGTTCCTC.

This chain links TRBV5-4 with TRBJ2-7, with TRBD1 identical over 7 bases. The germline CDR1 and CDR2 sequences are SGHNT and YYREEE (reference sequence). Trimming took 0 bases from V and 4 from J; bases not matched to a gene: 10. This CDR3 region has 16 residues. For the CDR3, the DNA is TGTGCCAGCAGCTTGGACCTCGGACAGGTCGGGTACGAGCAGTACTTC. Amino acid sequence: CASSLDLGQVGYEQYF.

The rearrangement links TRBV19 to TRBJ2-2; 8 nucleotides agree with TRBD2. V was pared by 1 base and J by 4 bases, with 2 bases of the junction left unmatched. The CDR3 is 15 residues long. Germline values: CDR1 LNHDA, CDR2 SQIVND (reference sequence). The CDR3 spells CASSIGLASTGELFF. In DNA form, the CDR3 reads TGTGCCAGTAGTATAGGACTAGCGTCCACCGGGGAGCTGTTTTTT. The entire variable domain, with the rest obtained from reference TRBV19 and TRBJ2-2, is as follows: DGGITQSPKYLFRKEGQNVTLSCEQNLNHDAMYWYRQDPGQGLRLIYYSQIVNDFQKGDIAEGYSVSREKKESFPLTVTSAQKNPTAFYLCASSIGLASTGELFFGEGSRLTVL.